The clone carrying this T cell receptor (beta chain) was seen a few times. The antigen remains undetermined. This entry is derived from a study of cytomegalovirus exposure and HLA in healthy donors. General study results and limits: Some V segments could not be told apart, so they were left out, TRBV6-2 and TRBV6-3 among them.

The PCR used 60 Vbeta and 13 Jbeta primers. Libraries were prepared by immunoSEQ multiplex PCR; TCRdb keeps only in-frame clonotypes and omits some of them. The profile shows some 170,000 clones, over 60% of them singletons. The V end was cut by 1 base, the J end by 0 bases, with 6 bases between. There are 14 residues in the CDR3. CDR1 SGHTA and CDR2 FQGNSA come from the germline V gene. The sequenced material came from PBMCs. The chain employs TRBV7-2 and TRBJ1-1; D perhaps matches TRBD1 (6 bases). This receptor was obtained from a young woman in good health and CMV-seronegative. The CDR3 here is CASSLDRVNTEAFF. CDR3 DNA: TGTGCCAGCAGCTTAGACAGGGTGAACACTGAAGCTTTCTTT.